A single sample gave rise to the 16 T cell receptor beta chains below, sequenced in a study of shared clonotypes between healthy human individuals. Some clones are missing from TCRdb's copy, which holds only in-frame ones; the method was immunoSEQ multiplex PCR. The table records a few million clones, roughly 92% of them present only once. The sequenced material came from naive CD4+ T cells from PBMCs. Subset defined: CD45RA+ positively selected. The receptor set was obtained from a man in his late teens or twenties in good health. Some clones in this sample may be carry-over from other donors' samples.

This clone has a single count. For the CDR3, the DNA is TGCGCCAGCAGCTTGGTCGGAGGGCCAGGTAATGAGCAGTTCTTC. Its protein is CASSLVGGPGNEQFF. V gene TRBV5-1 combines with J gene TRBJ2-1, with a weak D call TRBD2 (6 bases). The CDR3 covers 15 residues. CDR1 SGHRS and CDR2 YFSETQ come from the germline V gene. Trimming removed 0 bases from V and 7 bases from J, with 14 bases in between.

This clone was picked up one time. This chain joins TRBV28 and TRBJ2-3; unclear D gene. The V end was cut by 6 bases, the J end by 7 bases, with 11 bases between. Germline values: CDR1 MDHEN, CDR2 SYDVKM. This CDR3 region has 12 residues. The CDR3 nucleotides are TGTGCCAGCAGCCTGGACCACCATACGCAGTATTTT. Its translation: CASSLDHHTQYF. The complete variable domain, with remaining parts taken from reference TRBV28 and TRBJ2-3, reads DVKVTQSSRYLVKRTGEKVFLECVQDMDHENMFWYRQDPGLGLRLIYFSYDVKMKEKGDIPEGYSVSREKKERFSLILESASTNQTSMYLCASSLDHHTQYFGPGTRLTVL.

With respect to this clone: The sample contains more than one DNA sequence encoding this CDR3. The chain links TRBV18 to TRBJ1-1; 10 bases agree with TRBD1. The V gene end was trimmed by 3 bases and the J gene end by 5 bases; junction bases not matched to a gene: 3. In germline, CDR1 is KGHSH, CDR2 LQKENI. The CDR3 contains 14 residues. For the CDR3, the DNA is TGTGCCAGCTCACCCGGGACAGGGGTAACTGAAGCTTTCTTT. It encodes CASSPGTGVTEAFF.

The chain is built from TRBV7-9 and TRBJ2-7, with a possible D match to TRBD1 (5 bases). Looked up from germline, CDR1 is SEHNR and CDR2 is FQNEAQ (reference sequence). V lost 3 bases and J 2 bases, leaving 20 bases between the germline ends. This CDR3 region has 17 residues. The CDR3 DNA is TGTGCCAGCAGCTTTGTTGGCAGGGTAGGGGTGGCCTACGAGCAGTACTTC. It specifies CASSFVGRVGVAYEQYF.

A word on this clone: Other DNA sequences in the same sample also yield this CDR3. The V and J genes are TRBV28 and TRBJ2-7; 8 nucleotides agree with TRBD1. V was pared by 5 bases and J by 4 bases, with 7 bases of the junction left unmatched. There are 14 residues in the CDR3. CDR1 MDHEN and CDR2 SYDVKM come from the germline V gene. CDR3 loop: CASSAGTGVYEQYF. The CDR3 DNA is TGTGCCAGCAGTGCCGGGACAGGAGTGTACGAGCAGTACTTC.

This chain joins TRBV5-4 and TRBJ2-7; possibly TRBD1 for D (7 bases). V shed 3 bases and J shed 4 bases, with 17 bases lying between them. The CDR3 runs 15 residues. The germline CDR1 and CDR2 sequences are SGHNT and YYREEE (reference sequence). The CDR3 DNA is TGTGCCAGCAGCTCTGGAGGGGGCCGGGGTTACGAGCAGTACTTC. This sequence encodes CASSSGGGRGYEQYF. The whole variable domain, remainder taken from reference TRBV5-4 and TRBJ2-7, is ETGVTQSPTHLIKTRGQQVTLRCSSQSGHNTVSWYQQALGQGPQFIFQYYREEENGRGNFPPRFSGLQFPNYSSELNVNALELDDSALYLCASSSGGGRGYEQYFGPGTRLTVT.

V usage is TRBV27 and J usage is TRBJ2-7; TRBD2 matches 7 bases. The CDR3 covers 14 residues. After removal of 8 bases from V and 3 bases from J, the junction contained 10 bases not matched to a gene. Germline assignment: CDR1 MNHEY and CDR2 SMNVEV (reference sequence). In nucleotides, the CDR3 is TGTGCCAGCTCCCCGGGACCGGGGGGCTACGAGCAGTACTTC. It specifies CASSPGPGGYEQYF.

The rearrangement uses TRBV5-6 and TRBJ1-6; 9 positions agree with TRBD1. The germline gives CDR1 SGHDT, CDR2 YYEEEE. The ends lost 1 base at V and 9 bases at J; junction bases unmatched: 5. This CDR3 spans 15 amino acids. The CDR3 loop is CASSLPGQGASPLHF. Here the CDR3 DNA reads TGTGCCAGCAGCTTGCCGGGACAGGGCGCTTCACCCCTCCACTTT.

The J gene is TRBJ2-5, the V gene TRBV18; D is ambiguous. There are 12 residues in the CDR3. Trimming left V 8 bases short and J 5 bases short, with 12 bases between. Germline V lookup: CDR1 KGHSH, CDR2 LQKENI. The CDR3 loop reads CASARPGETQYF. CDR3 coding DNA: TGTGCCAGCGCCCGACCTGGGGAGACCCAGTACTTC.

The V gene is TRBV28, the J gene TRBJ2-1; no definite D call. CDR3 length: 11 residues. CDR1 and CDR2 (germline): MDHEN, SYDVKM. Trimming removed 6 bases from V and 8 bases from J, with 8 bases in between. The CDR3 coding sequence is TGTGCCAGCAGGGTCTATGATGAGCAGTTCTTC. Amino acids: CASRVYDEQFF. Complete variable domain (other parts from reference TRBV28 and TRBJ2-1): DVKVTQSSRYLVKRTGEKVFLECVQDMDHENMFWYRQDPGLGLRLIYFSYDVKMKEKGDIPEGYSVSREKKERFSLILESASTNQTSMYLCASRVYDEQFFGPGTRLTVL.

J is TRBJ1-1 and V is TRBV5-4; tentatively, D is TRBD1 (5 bases). The V end lost 3 bases, the J end lost 5 bases, and 8 bases lay between the germline ends. The V gene's germline CDR1 is SGHNT and CDR2 YYREEE (reference sequence). CDR3 length: 12 amino acids. The CDR3 reads CASSWGGTEAFF. The DNA for the CDR3 is TGTGCCAGCAGCTGGGGCGGAACTGAAGCTTTCTTT.

The CDR3 sequence is CASSPFLERGTEAFF. The CDR3 DNA is TGTGCCAGCAGCCCTTTTCTCGAGAGGGGCACTGAAGCTTTCTTT. The chain recombines TRBV7-9 with TRBJ1-1; D may be TRBD1 (5 bases). This CDR3 region has 15 residues. Trimming cost V 5 bases and J 4 bases, with 17 bases left between them. CDR1 and CDR2 (germline): SEHNR, FQNEAQ (reference sequence).

This clone was seen a few times. Other DNA sequences in the same sample also yield this CDR3. J is TRBJ1-5 and V is TRBV28; TRBD1 matches at 7 bases. Germline CDR1 and CDR2: MDHEN and SYDVKM. The V and J ends lost 5 bases and 0 bases, in that order; junction bases with no gene match: 4. The CDR3 length is 15 residues. In nucleotides, the CDR3 is TGTGCCAGCAGTCCGACAGGGTCTAGCAATCAGCCCCAGCATTTT. This codes for CASSPTGSSNQPQHF.

V is TRBV15 and J is TRBJ1-2; D remains unclear. Germline CDR1 is LNHNV and CDR2 is YYDKDF (reference sequence). The V gene lost 6 bases and the J gene lost 1 base, with 9 bases spanning the gap. The CDR3 has 13 residues. This chain's CDR3 is CATSPARNYGYTF. CDR3 bases: TGTGCCACCAGTCCCGCCCGTAACTATGGCTACACCTTC.

In its sample, this clone was seen once. This chain uses TRBV7-2 with TRBJ1-2, with D possibly being TRBD1 (5 bases). From germline, CDR1 is SGHTA and CDR2 FQGNSA. This CDR3 contains 15 residues. V shed 5 bases and J shed 0 bases, with 13 bases lying between them. CDR3 protein: CASSPQQVANYGYTF. As DNA, the CDR3 is TGTGCCAGCAGCCCGCAACAGGTCGCTAACTATGGCTACACCTTC.

This chain joins TRBV5-1 and TRBJ2-3; 13 bases align to TRBD2. Germline CDR1 is SGHRS and CDR2 is YFSETQ. Trimming at V came to 4 bases and at J to 1 base, leaving 3 bases not matched to a gene. The CDR3 contains 16 residues. The DNA for the CDR3 is TGCGCCAGCAGCCAAGGACTAGCGGGGGGCACAGATACGCAGTATTTT. It encodes CASSQGLAGGTDTQYF.